The 12 T cell receptor beta chains listed next were all sequenced from one sample in a study of cytomegalovirus exposure and HLA in healthy donors. It was with 60 Vbeta and 13 Jbeta primers that the PCR ran. TCRdb's table, derived via immunoSEQ multiplex PCR, lists solely in-frame clones and lacks some. The sample holds about 180,000 clones, around 80% seen once. Input material: PBMCs. Source of these receptors: a man aged 40-49 years in good health and CMV-seronegative.

This chain joins TRBV11-3 and TRBJ2-2, with unresolved D. Trimming shortened V by 7 bases and J by 2 bases, and 11 bases separated the two germline ends. CDR3 size: 14 residues. Germline CDR1 and CDR2: SGHNT and YENEEA. Here the CDR3 DNA reads TGTGCCAGCAAGCCGGGTACAAACACCGGGGAGCTGTTTTTT. Translation: CASKPGTNTGELFF. The full variable domain, rest sourced from reference TRBV11-3 and TRBJ2-2, is EAGVVQSPRYKIIEKKQPVAFWCNPISGHNTLYWYLQNLGQGPELLIRYENEEAVDDSQLPKDRFSAERLKGVDSTLKIQPAELGDSAVYLCASKPGTNTGELFFGEGSRLTVL.

The V gene is TRBV19, the J gene TRBJ1-2; TRBD1 agrees at 8 bases. V shed 2 bases, J shed 4 bases, and the junction held 6 bases outside the gene matches. CDR3 length: 15 residues. Germline loops: CDR1 LNHDA, CDR2 SQIVND (reference sequence). The CDR3 DNA reads TGTGCCAGTAGTATATCAGGGGGCAAAGGCTATGGCTACACCTTC. This translates into CASSISGGKGYGYTF.

V is TRBV6-5 and J is TRBJ2-2, with D maybe TRBD2 (7 bases). The CDR3 sequence is 15 residues long. CDR1 is MNHEY and CDR2 is SVGAGI in the germline V gene. The V and J ends lost 10 bases and 2 bases respectively, with 17 bases between them. The chain's CDR3 is CATARGGSNTGELFF. DNA of the CDR3: TGTGCCACGGCGAGGGGGGGTTCCAACACCGGGGAGCTGTTTTTT.

J is TRBJ2-3 and V is TRBV11-3; D might be TRBD2 (7 bases). The V gene's germline CDR1 is SGHNT and CDR2 YENEEA. V lost 5 bases to trimming and J lost 2 bases, with 14 bases between them. The CDR3 sequence is 15 residues long. CDR3 sequence (DNA): TGTGCCAGCAGCAGGGGGGGGAGCTCCACAGATACGCAGTATTTT. It translates to CASSRGGSSTDTQYF. The full variable domain, completed using reference TRBV11-3 and TRBJ2-3, is EAGVVQSPRYKIIEKKQPVAFWCNPISGHNTLYWYLQNLGQGPELLIRYENEEAVDDSQLPKDRFSAERLKGVDSTLKIQPAELGDSAVYLCASSRGGSSTDTQYFGPGTRLTVL.

The J gene is TRBJ2-2, the V gene TRBV11-3; maybe TRBD1 (5 bases). With 4 bases removed from V and 1 base from J, the gap between germline ends came to 7 bases. The CDR3 length is 14 residues. From germline, CDR1 is SGHNT and CDR2 YENEEA. CDR3 DNA sequence: TGTGCCAGCAGCTGGCAGGGGAACACCGGGGAGCTGTTTTTT. Amino acid sequence: CASSWQGNTGELFF.

The gene calls are TRBV5-1 and TRBJ1-2, with D perhaps matching TRBD1 (6 bases). Between the trimmed V and J ends, which lost 2 bases and 6 bases, there was a span of 14 bases. The germline V gene has CDR1 SGHRS and CDR2 YFSETQ. CDR3 length: 14 residues. The CDR3 DNA sequence: TGCGCCAGCAGCTTAACAGGGATCGTTGATGGCTACACCTTC. Translating gives CASSLTGIVDGYTF.

The chain joins TRBV6-5 to TRBJ2-7, with a tentative D call TRBD2 (6 bases). The CDR3 sequence is 16 residues long. The ends were cut back, 2 bases at V and 5 bases at J, with 19 bases in the middle. Germline lookup yields CDR1 MNHEY and CDR2 SVGAGI. CDR3 DNA: TGTGCCAGCAGTTACGCCCCTGGAGGGCACCGAGACGAGCAGTACTTC. Protein: CASSYAPGGHRDEQYF.

The rearrangement joins TRBV6-1 to TRBJ2-1; D possibly corresponds to TRBD2 (7 bases). The CDR3 runs 15 residues. The V gene's germline CDR1 is MNHNS and CDR2 SASEGT. Between the trimmed V and J ends, which lost 2 bases and 2 bases, there was a span of 10 bases. The chain's CDR3 is CASSESGGPYNEQFF. DNA for the CDR3: TGTGCCAGCAGTGAATCGGGGGGCCCCTACAATGAGCAGTTCTTC.

This clone was seen a handful of times. V is TRBV6-1 and J is TRBJ2-3, with D tentatively TRBD1 (6 bases). CDR3 size: 14 residues. The germline CDR1 and CDR2 sequences are MNHNS and SASEGT. The germline V and J ends were trimmed by 5 bases and 4 bases, with 13 bases remaining between them. CDR3 in amino acids: CASSPGEYADTQYF. Written as DNA, the CDR3 is TGTGCCAGCAGTCCAGGGGAGTACGCAGATACGCAGTATTTT.

This clone was seen once. The chain combines TRBV20-1 with TRBJ2-3; D not resolved. The CDR3 length is 11 residues. Deletions cut 6 bases from V and 6 bases from J, with 10 bases between. Germline V gene lookup returns CDR1 DFQATT and CDR2 SNEGSKA (reference sequence). For the CDR3, the DNA is TGCAGTGCCCTTGCGTCGGATACGCAGTATTTT. Translating gives CSALASDTQYF.

This chain links TRBV4-3 with TRBJ2-1; TRBD2 matches 12 bases. Germline values: CDR1 LGHNA, CDR2 YSLEER. CDR3 size: 16 residues. Trimming at V came to 4 bases and at J to 2 bases, leaving 3 bases not matched to a gene. The chain's CDR3 is CASSRASGRAYNEQFF. The CDR3 region has the DNA TGCGCCAGCAGCCGGGCTAGCGGGAGGGCCTACAATGAGCAGTTCTTC.

This chain connects TRBV11-2 to TRBJ1-1; TRBD1 aligns across 8 bases. This CDR3 comprises 15 residues. V shed 5 bases and J 3 bases; nucleotides not matched to a gene: 8. CDR1 is SGHAT and CDR2 is FQNNGV in the germline V gene. CDR3 nucleotide sequence: TGTGCCAGCAGCCCGAGGACAGGGAGATACACTGAAGCTTTCTTT. Its translation: CASSPRTGRYTEAFF.